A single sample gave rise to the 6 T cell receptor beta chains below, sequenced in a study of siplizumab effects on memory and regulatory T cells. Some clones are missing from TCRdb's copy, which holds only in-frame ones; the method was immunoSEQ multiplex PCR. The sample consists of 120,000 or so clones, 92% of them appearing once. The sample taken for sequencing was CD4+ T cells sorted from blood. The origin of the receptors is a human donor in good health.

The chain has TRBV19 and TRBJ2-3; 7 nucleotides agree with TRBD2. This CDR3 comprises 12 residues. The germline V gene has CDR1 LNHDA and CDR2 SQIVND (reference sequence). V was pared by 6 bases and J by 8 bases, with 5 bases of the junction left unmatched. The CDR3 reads CASRGDYGTQYF. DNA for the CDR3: TGTGCCAGTAGAGGGGACTACGGTACGCAGTATTTT. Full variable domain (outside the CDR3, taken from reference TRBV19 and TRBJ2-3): DGGITQSPKYLFRKEGQNVTLSCEQNLNHDAMYWYRQDPGQGLRLIYYSQIVNDFQKGDIAEGYSVSREKKESFPLTVTSAQKNPTAFYLCASRGDYGTQYFGPGTRLTVL.

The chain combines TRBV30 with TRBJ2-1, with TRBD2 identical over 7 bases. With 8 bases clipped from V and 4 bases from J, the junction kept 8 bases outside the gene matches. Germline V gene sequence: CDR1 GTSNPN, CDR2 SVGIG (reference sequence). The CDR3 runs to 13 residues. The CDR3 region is CARSRGEYNEQFF. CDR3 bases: TGTGCCCGTTCCCGGGGGGAATACAATGAGCAGTTCTTC.

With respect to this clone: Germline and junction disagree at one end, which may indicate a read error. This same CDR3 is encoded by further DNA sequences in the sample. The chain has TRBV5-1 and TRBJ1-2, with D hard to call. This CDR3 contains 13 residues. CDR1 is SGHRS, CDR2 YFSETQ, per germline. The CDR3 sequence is CASSLAEGNGYTF. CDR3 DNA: TGCGCCAGCAGTTTGGCCGAGGGCAATGGCTACACCTTC.

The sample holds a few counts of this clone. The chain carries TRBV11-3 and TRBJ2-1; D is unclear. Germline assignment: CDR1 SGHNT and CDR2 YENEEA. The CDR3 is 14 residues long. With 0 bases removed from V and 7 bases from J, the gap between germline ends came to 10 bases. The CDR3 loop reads CASSLDLGENEQFF. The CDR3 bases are TGTGCCAGCAGCTTAGATCTTGGAGAAAATGAGCAGTTCTTC.

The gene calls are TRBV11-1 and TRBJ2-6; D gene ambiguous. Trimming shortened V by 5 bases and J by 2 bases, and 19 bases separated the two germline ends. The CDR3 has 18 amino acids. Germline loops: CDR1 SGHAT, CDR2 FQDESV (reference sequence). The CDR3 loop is CASSTRSWEMAGANVLTF. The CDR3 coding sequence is TGTGCCAGCAGCACCCGATCCTGGGAAATGGCTGGGGCCAACGTCCTGACTTTC.

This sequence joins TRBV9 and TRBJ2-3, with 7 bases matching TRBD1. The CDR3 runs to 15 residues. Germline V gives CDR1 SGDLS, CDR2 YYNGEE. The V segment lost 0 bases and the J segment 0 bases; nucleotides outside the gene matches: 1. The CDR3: CASSVVGQSTDTQYF. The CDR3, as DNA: TGTGCCAGCAGCGTAGTGGGACAGAGCACAGATACGCAGTATTTT. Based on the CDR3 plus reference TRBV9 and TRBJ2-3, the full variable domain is DSGVTQTPKHLITATGQRVTLRCSPRSGDLSVYWYQQSLDQGLQFLIQYYNGEERAKGNILERFSAQQFPDLHSELNLSSLELGDSALYFCASSVVGQSTDTQYFGPGTRLTVL.